The present entry profiles one T cell receptor (beta chain) with its context. Its antigen is undetermined. Naive CD8+ T cells showed CD45RO-CCR7+CD27+CD95-. This record comes from a study of CXCR3-negative and CXCR3-positive naive CD8 T cells. The TRB cDNA libraries were prepared by 5' RACE with UMI labels. Each CDR3 protein gets one entry in TCRdb, which reprocessed the 5' RACE reads and gives no DNA. The repertoire shows 50,000 to 75,000 distinct CDR3 sequences; the top ten hold about 0.43%. Findings and caveats of the study: Naive CXCR3-positive cells had TRB CDR3s more hydrophobic than those of CXCR3-negative naive cells. Naive cells, whether CXCR3-negative or CXCR3-positive, had similar TRBV-TRBJ usage, while memory cells differed.

The sample comprised naive CXCR3- CD8+ T cells from blood. Subset: CD45RO-CCR7+CD27+CD95- naive CD8+ T cells lacking CXCR3 (TNR3-). This receptor was taken from a human donor in good health. Some clones in this sample may be carry-over from other donors' samples.

The CDR3 protein is CSARSGGADYGYTF. The gene calls are TRBV20-1 and TRBJ1-2; TCRdb outputs TRBD1, but without DNA this stays unchecked. The CDR3 has 14 residues. The germline gives CDR1 DFQATT, CDR2 SNEGSKA (reference sequence).